These 32 T cell receptor beta chains originate from one sample sequenced in a study of glioma-infiltrating T cells after dendritic cell vaccination (dated by TCRdb to the mid-2010s). The protocol used for the library was the immunoSEQ multiplex PCR assay. The immuneACCESS repertoire file appears here via TCRdb, limited to in-frame rearrangements. These files lack a portion of the clones; in checked studies, under half of the deficit traces to unresolved V genes, and the cause of the others is not known. The sample has around 100,000 clones on record, roughly 76% of them singletons. Of the sample, around 12% falls within the top ten clones. The sample consisted of blood, taken before dendritic cell vaccination. These receptors originate from a human donor with glioblastoma.

Remarks on this clone: At the DNA level, this CDR3 is encoded by other sequences in the same sample as well. The gene calls are TRBV25-1 and TRBJ1-1; D not certain. The CDR3 has 12 amino acids. Trimming left V 7 bases short and J 2 bases short, with 8 bases between. The germline CDR1 and CDR2 sequences are MGHDK and SYGVNS. The CDR3 sequence is CASKLSNTEAFF. In DNA form, the CDR3 reads TGTGCCAGCAAGTTGAGCAACACTGAAGCTTTCTTT. Together with reference TRBV25-1 and TRBJ1-1, the CDR3 gives the full variable domain: EADIYQTPRYLVIGTGKKITLECSQTMGHDKMYWYQQDPGMELHLIHYSYGVNSTEKGDLSSESTVSRIRTEHFPLTLESARPSHTSQYLCASKLSNTEAFFGQGTRLTVV.

The chain is built from TRBV18 and TRBJ2-3; 14 bases are shared with TRBD2. Germline CDR1 is KGHSH and CDR2 is LQKENI. V gave up 4 bases and J gave up 4 bases; unmatched junction bases: 13. This CDR3 is built from 19 residues. CDR3 residues: CASSRWTSGGTGGPDTQYF. CDR3 sequence (DNA): TGTGCCAGCTCACGATGGACTAGCGGGGGGACAGGGGGTCCAGATACGCAGTATTTT.

This chain connects TRBV7-9 to TRBJ1-1, with TRBD1 as a possible D gene (6 bases). The V end lost 3 bases, the J end lost 0 bases, and 8 bases lay between the germline ends. Germline V gene lookup returns CDR1 SEHNR and CDR2 FQNEAQ (reference sequence). CDR3 length: 14 amino acids. In nucleotides, the CDR3 is TGTGCCAGCAGCTTGAACAGGGTGAACACTGAAGCTTTCTTT. It yields the protein CASSLNRVNTEAFF.

This clone was seen just once. The chain links TRBV7-6 to TRBJ1-4; the D gene is possibly TRBD1 (5 bases). Germline V gene lookup returns CDR1 SGHVS and CDR2 FNYEAQ. This CDR3 has 15 amino acids. Trimming pared 4 bases from V and 8 bases from J, leaving 17 bases between. This chain's CDR3 is CASSYNGGTKEKLFF. CDR3 DNA sequence: TGTGCCAGCAGCTATAACGGGGGAACCAAGGAAAAACTGTTTTTT.

This clone was detected only a few times. The chain has TRBV6-7 and TRBJ2-5; 10 bases line up with TRBD2. TRBV6-7 has ORF status, its function being uncertain. The CDR3 runs to 15 residues. V trimming: 8 bases; J trimming: 5 bases; junction bases outside the gene matches: 11. CDR3 DNA sequence: TGTGCCAGCGCCCTGGAGCGGGGGGGCTTGGAGACCCAGTACTTC. Translating gives CASALERGGLETQYF.

The chain links TRBV7-9 to TRBJ2-1; TRBD1 aligns across 8 bases. Germline values: CDR1 SEHNR, CDR2 FQNEAQ (reference sequence). This CDR3 region has 13 residues. V shed 4 bases, J shed 8 bases, and the junction held 4 bases outside the gene matches. For the CDR3, the DNA is TGTGCCAGCAGCTGGACAGGGATCGATGAGCAGTTCTTC. Its translation: CASSWTGIDEQFF.

Only a few counts were recorded for this clone. V is TRBV9 and J is TRBJ2-2; 8 bases match TRBD2. This CDR3 has 19 residues. Losses at the gene ends were 3 bases for V and 3 bases for J; bases not matched to a gene: 16. Germline CDR1 is SGDLS and CDR2 is YYNGEE. In DNA form, the CDR3 reads TGTGCCAGCAGCGCCGGAAGGTATCGGGGGGGATGGCACACCGGGGAGCTGTTTTTT. It is translated as CASSAGRYRGGWHTGELFF. The full variable domain, its missing parts supplied by reference TRBV9 and TRBJ2-2, is DSGVTQTPKHLITATGQRVTLRCSPRSGDLSVYWYQQSLDQGLQFLIQYYNGEERAKGNILERFSAQQFPDLHSELNLSSLELGDSALYFCASSAGRYRGGWHTGELFFGEGSRLTVL.

The chain joins TRBV7-2 to TRBJ2-3, with 8 positions matching TRBD2. Germline V lookup: CDR1 SGHTA, CDR2 FQGNSA. Trimming took 5 bases from V and 8 from J; bases not matched to a gene: 12. This CDR3 contains 15 residues. Here the CDR3 reads CASSPRGAGGLTQYF. The CDR3, as DNA: TGTGCCAGCAGCCCCCGCGGCGCGGGGGGCCTTACGCAGTATTTT.

This clone was counted a single time. The rearrangement uses TRBV5-5 and TRBJ1-4, with 9 bases lining up with TRBD1. The CDR3 is 14 residues long. The V gene end was trimmed by 4 bases and the J gene end by 6 bases; junction bases not matched to a gene: 4. Germline CDR1 SGHKS, CDR2 YYEKEE (reference sequence). The chain's CDR3 is CASSRTGGDEKLFF. CDR3 DNA sequence: TGTGCCAGCAGCAGAACAGGGGGCGATGAAAAACTGTTTTTT.

The genes are TRBV5-1 and TRBJ1-3; possible D gene TRBD1, 5 bases. Trimming removed 4 bases from V and 2 bases from J, with 16 bases in between. CDR1 SGHRS and CDR2 YFSETQ come from the germline V gene. There are 16 residues in the CDR3. CDR3 coding DNA: TGCGCCAGCAGCAAACAGCCACAGGTAGCTGGAAACACCATATATTTT. This translates into CASSKQPQVAGNTIYF.

This clone was detected only a few times. This chain joins TRBV6-5 and TRBJ1-3; a weak D match, TRBD1 (5 bases). This CDR3 contains 14 residues. The V end lost 7 bases, the J end lost 0 bases, and 10 bases lay between the germline ends. Per the germline V gene, CDR1 is MNHEY and CDR2 is SVGAGI. The CDR3 protein is CASTAGGSGNTIYF. The DNA of the CDR3 is TGTGCCAGCACCGCGGGGGGCTCTGGAAACACCATATATTTT.

This chain links TRBV19 with TRBJ1-6; 9 bases are a match to TRBD1. Per the germline V gene, CDR1 is LNHDA and CDR2 is SQIVND (reference sequence). V gave up 4 bases and J gave up 5 bases; unmatched junction bases: 6. The CDR3 spans 16 residues. CDR3: CASSRGTGGDNSPLHF. CDR3 nucleotides: TGTGCCAGTAGTAGGGGAACAGGGGGCGATAATTCACCCCTCCACTTT. Together with reference TRBV19 and TRBJ1-6, the CDR3 gives the full variable domain: DGGITQSPKYLFRKEGQNVTLSCEQNLNHDAMYWYRQDPGQGLRLIYYSQIVNDFQKGDIAEGYSVSREKKESFPLTVTSAQKNPTAFYLCASSRGTGGDNSPLHFGNGTRLTVT.

A single count supports this clone. J is TRBJ1-6 and V is TRBV2, with D uncertain. CDR1 and CDR2 (germline): SNHLY, FYNNEI. The CDR3 loop spans 15 amino acids. V dropped 5 bases and J dropped 3 bases, with 11 bases sitting between them. CDR3 DNA: TGTGCCAGCAGTACGCAGCGGGTCTATAATTCACCCCTCCACTTT. Protein product: CASSTQRVYNSPLHF.

The genes are TRBV19 and TRBJ2-3; 10 bases agree with TRBD1. The CDR3 loop spans 14 amino acids. V was pared by 10 bases and J by 4 bases, with 8 bases of the junction left unmatched. Germline assignment: CDR1 LNHDA and CDR2 SQIVND (reference sequence). The CDR3 spells CATRDRGMADTQYF. CDR3 DNA sequence: TGTGCCACAAGGGACAGGGGAATGGCAGATACGCAGTATTTT. Full variable domain (remainder filled in from reference TRBV19 and TRBJ2-3): DGGITQSPKYLFRKEGQNVTLSCEQNLNHDAMYWYRQDPGQGLRLIYYSQIVNDFQKGDIAEGYSVSREKKESFPLTVTSAQKNPTAFYLCATRDRGMADTQYFGPGTRLTVL.

V and J are TRBV7-2 and TRBJ2-7; D is unclear. This CDR3 comprises 13 residues. The germline gives CDR1 SGHTA, CDR2 FQGNSA. The V end lost 2 bases, the J end lost 2 bases, and 7 bases lay between the germline ends. In DNA form, the CDR3 reads TGTGCCAGCAGCTTAAGCTCCCCCTACGAGCAGTACTTC. Amino acids: CASSLSSPYEQYF.

The chain carries TRBV18 and TRBJ1-1; TRBD1 matches at 7 bases. The CDR3 sequence is 14 residues long. Unmatched junction bases numbered 6, after V lost 4 bases and J lost 4 bases. Per the germline V gene, CDR1 is KGHSH and CDR2 is LQKENI. As DNA, the CDR3 is TGTGCCAGCTCACTCGGGACAGTTGGCACTGAAGCTTTCTTT. It is translated as CASSLGTVGTEAFF.

In its sample, this clone was seen once. This rearrangement joins TRBV6-5 to TRBJ1-1; TRBD1 aligns across 7 bases. The CDR3 runs 15 residues. Germline V gene data show CDR1 as MNHEY and CDR2 as SVGAGI. The trim removed 2 bases at V and 4 bases at J, leaving 7 bases unmatched. CDR3 DNA sequence: TGTGCCAGCAGTTACGGCACATCAGGGGGCACTGAAGCTTTCTTT. Its translation is CASSYGTSGGTEAFF.

V gene TRBV6-5 combines with J gene TRBJ2-7, with TRBD2 matching 11 bases. CDR3 size: 15 residues. Germline trimming cut 5 bases from V and 6 bases from J; bases unmatched to any gene: 9. Germline values: CDR1 MNHEY, CDR2 SVGAGI. CDR3 sequence (DNA): TGTGCCAGCAGTCCTCGGACTAGCGGGTCGGGCGAGCAGTACTTC. It translates to CASSPRTSGSGEQYF.

V gene TRBV10-3 combines with J gene TRBJ2-5; the D gene is possibly TRBD1 (6 bases). V shed 5 bases and J shed 4 bases, with 17 bases lying between them. The V gene's germline CDR1 is ENHRY and CDR2 SYGVKD. CDR3 length: 15 residues. CDR3: CAISSRPRGGETQYF. In nucleotides, the CDR3 is TGTGCCATCAGTTCCCGCCCGCGAGGGGGAGAGACCCAGTACTTC.

V is TRBV5-1 and J is TRBJ2-5; D gene ambiguous. CDR3 length: 14 residues. The germline V gene encodes CDR1 SGHRS and CDR2 YFSETQ. V was shortened by 0 bases and J by 5 bases, with 11 bases between the two germline ends. CDR3 residues: CASSLEPWRETQYF. As DNA, the CDR3 is TGCGCCAGCAGCTTGGAACCCTGGCGGGAGACCCAGTACTTC.

The genes are TRBV4-3 and TRBJ2-7; D ambiguous. CDR1 is LGHNA and CDR2 is YSLEER in the germline V gene. The CDR3 covers 14 residues. V lost 0 bases to trimming and J lost 2 bases, with 8 bases between them. The CDR3 sequence: CASSQEQTTYEQYF. In DNA form, the CDR3 reads TGCGCCAGCAGCCAAGAACAGACGACCTACGAGCAGTACTTC.

This CDR3 is CASSRSGADYYGYTF. The CDR3 DNA follows: TGTGCCAGCAGCCGCTCTGGGGCCGATTACTATGGCTACACCTTC. This sequence joins TRBV5-5 and TRBJ1-2, with D possibly being TRBD1 (5 bases). The CDR3 totals 15 residues. Germline V lookup: CDR1 SGHKS, CDR2 YYEKEE (reference sequence). Trimming took off 4 bases at V and 3 bases at J, with 16 bases between the two ends.

This chain joins TRBV18 and TRBJ2-3; a possible D gene is TRBD1 (6 bases). The CDR3 totals 15 residues. CDR1 and CDR2 from the germline V gene are KGHSH and LQKENI. The V and J ends lost 1 base and 0 bases respectively, with 8 bases between them. CDR3 nucleotide sequence: TGTGCCAGCTCACCACAAGGACAGAGCACAGATACGCAGTATTTT. This gives the protein CASSPQGQSTDTQYF.

The chain couples TRBV6-5 to TRBJ1-1; 9 bases agree with TRBD1. V shed 6 bases, J shed 6 bases, and the junction held 5 bases outside the gene matches. The CDR3 sequence is 13 residues long. The germline V gene has CDR1 MNHEY and CDR2 SVGAGI. The CDR3 is CASRDRGAPEAFF. The CDR3 DNA follows: TGTGCCAGCAGGGACAGGGGAGCCCCTGAAGCTTTCTTT.

The chain recombines TRBV6-1 with TRBJ1-2, with D possibly TRBD1 on 5 matching bases. Germline V CDR1 and CDR2: MNHNS, SASEGT. The CDR3 extends over 13 amino acids. V dropped 1 base and J dropped 7 bases, with 10 bases sitting between them. The CDR3 bases are TGTGCCAGCAGTGAAGGTGACAGTTTTGGCTACACCTTC. Encoded protein: CASSEGDSFGYTF.

The gene calls are TRBV29-1 and TRBJ2-7; tentatively, D is TRBD1 (6 bases). Trimming shortened V by 4 bases and J by 0 bases, and 10 bases separated the two germline ends. The CDR3 extends over 13 amino acids. Germline CDR1 is SQVTM and CDR2 is ANQGSEA. The CDR3 bases are TGCAGCGTTGTAACAGGGATCTCCTACGAGCAGTACTTC. It codes for CSVVTGISYEQYF.

This clone was observed a single time. The V call is TRBV11-3, the J call TRBJ2-1, with 14 bases identical to TRBD2. Per the germline V gene, CDR1 is SGHNT and CDR2 is YENEEA. The CDR3 is made up of 15 amino acids. The ends lost 4 bases at V and 9 bases at J; junction bases unmatched: 5. The CDR3 protein is CASSSGLAGGAEQFF. The CDR3 DNA reads as TGTGCCAGCAGCTCCGGACTAGCGGGGGGTGCTGAGCAGTTCTTC.

The V call is TRBV4-1, the J call TRBJ2-1; a possible D gene is TRBD2 (5 bases). With 4 bases removed from V and 6 bases from J, the gap between germline ends came to 22 bases. The CDR3 loop spans 17 amino acids. Germline values: CDR1 MGHRA, CDR2 YSYEKL. CDR3 sequence: CASSLSGPTRWGNEQFF. The CDR3 DNA reads TGCGCCAGCAGCCTGAGCGGACCCACACGGTGGGGCAATGAGCAGTTCTTC.

This chain uses TRBV18 with TRBJ2-2; TRBD2 is a possible D gene (5 bases). The CDR3 spans 14 residues. Germline V CDR1 and CDR2: KGHSH, LQKENI. V was cut by 4 bases and J by 5 bases, with 11 bases left in between. Here the CDR3 reads CASSLRGRTGELFF. CDR3 in DNA: TGTGCCAGCTCACTCCGGGGTCGAACCGGGGAGCTGTTTTTT.

This rearrangement joins TRBV2 to TRBJ2-7, with 7 nucleotides matching TRBD1. This CDR3 has 12 residues. V trimming: 4 bases; J trimming: 6 bases; junction bases outside the gene matches: 3. CDR1 is SNHLY, CDR2 FYNNEI, per germline. CDR3 residues: CASSGQGSEQYF. CDR3 coding DNA: TGTGCCAGCAGTGGACAGGGAAGCGAGCAGTACTTC. The whole variable domain, filled in from reference TRBV2 and TRBJ2-7, reads EPEVTQTPSHQVTQMGQEVILRCVPISNHLYFYWYRQILGQKVEFLVSFYNNEISEKSEIFDDQFSVERPDGSNFTLKIRSTKLEDSAMYFCASSGQGSEQYFGPGTRLTVT.

The V gene is TRBV5-6, the J gene TRBJ2-5, with D hard to call. Germline V gene lookup returns CDR1 SGHDT and CDR2 YYEEEE. Trimming removed 1 base from V and 10 bases from J, with 14 bases in between. CDR3 length equals 13 residues. This CDR3 reads CASSLPPKRGQYF. In nucleotides, the CDR3 is TGTGCCAGCAGCTTGCCACCCAAGAGAGGCCAGTACTTC. The full variable domain, with the rest looked up from reference TRBV5-6 and TRBJ2-5, is DAGVTQSPTHLIKTRGQQVTLRCSPKSGHDTVSWYQQALGQGPQFIFQYYEEEERQRGNFPDRFSGHQFPNYSSELNVNALLLGDSALYLCASSLPPKRGQYFGPGTRLLVL.

The gene calls are TRBV2 and TRBJ1-6; no definite D call. Germline CDR1 SNHLY, CDR2 FYNNEI. The CDR3 sequence is 14 residues long. Trimming took off 0 bases at V and 8 bases at J, with 8 bases between the two ends. CDR3 loop: CASSEALADSPLHF. Here the CDR3 DNA reads TGTGCCAGCAGTGAAGCGCTTGCAGATTCACCCCTCCACTTT.